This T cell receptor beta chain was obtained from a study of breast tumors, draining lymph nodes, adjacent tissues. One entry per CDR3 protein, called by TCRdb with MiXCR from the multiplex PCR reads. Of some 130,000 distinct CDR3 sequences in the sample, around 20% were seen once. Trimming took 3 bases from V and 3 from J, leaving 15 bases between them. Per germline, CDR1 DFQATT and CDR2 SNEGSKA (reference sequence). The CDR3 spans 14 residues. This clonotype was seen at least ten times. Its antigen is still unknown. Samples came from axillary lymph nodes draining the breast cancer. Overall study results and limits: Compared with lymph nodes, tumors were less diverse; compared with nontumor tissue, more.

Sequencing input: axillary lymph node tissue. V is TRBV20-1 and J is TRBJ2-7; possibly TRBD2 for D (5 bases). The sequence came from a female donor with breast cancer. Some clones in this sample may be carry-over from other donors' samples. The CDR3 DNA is TGCAGTGCTAGTGGCAGGCGGGTACACTACGAGCAGTACTTC. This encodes CSASGRRVHYEQYF.